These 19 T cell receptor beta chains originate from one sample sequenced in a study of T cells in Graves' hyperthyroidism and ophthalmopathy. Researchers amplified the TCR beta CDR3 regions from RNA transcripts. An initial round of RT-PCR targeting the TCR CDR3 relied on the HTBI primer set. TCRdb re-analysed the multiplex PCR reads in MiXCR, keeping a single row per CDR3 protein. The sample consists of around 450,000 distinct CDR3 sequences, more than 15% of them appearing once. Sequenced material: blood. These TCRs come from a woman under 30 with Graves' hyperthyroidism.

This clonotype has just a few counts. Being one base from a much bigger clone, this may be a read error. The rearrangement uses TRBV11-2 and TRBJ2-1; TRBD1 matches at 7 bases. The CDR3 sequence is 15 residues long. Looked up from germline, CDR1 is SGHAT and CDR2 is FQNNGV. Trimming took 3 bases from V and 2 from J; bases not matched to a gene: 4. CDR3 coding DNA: TGTGCCAGCAGCTTTCCCGGGACAGCCTACAATGAGCAGTTCTTC. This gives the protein CASSFPGTAYNEQFF.

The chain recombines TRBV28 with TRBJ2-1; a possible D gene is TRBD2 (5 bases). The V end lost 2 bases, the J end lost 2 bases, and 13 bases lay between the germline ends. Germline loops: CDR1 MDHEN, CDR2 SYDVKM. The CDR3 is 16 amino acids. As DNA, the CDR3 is TGTGCCAGCAGTTTAAGTGGCGCGGGTACCTACAATGAGCAGTTCTTC. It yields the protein CASSLSGAGTYNEQFF.

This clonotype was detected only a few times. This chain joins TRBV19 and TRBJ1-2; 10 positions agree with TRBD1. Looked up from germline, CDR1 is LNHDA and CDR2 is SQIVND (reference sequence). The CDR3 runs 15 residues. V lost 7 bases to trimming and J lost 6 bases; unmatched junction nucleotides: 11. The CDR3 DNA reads TGTGCCAGTACCACGGGGGACAGGGGTTTGAATGGCTACACCTTC. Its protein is CASTTGDRGLNGYTF.

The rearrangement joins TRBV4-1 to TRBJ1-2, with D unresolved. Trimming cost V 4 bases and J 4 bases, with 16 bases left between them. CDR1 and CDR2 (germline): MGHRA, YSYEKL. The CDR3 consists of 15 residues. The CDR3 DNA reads TGCGCCAGCAGCCGCGCCCCGGGTATGGGCTATGGCTACACCTTC. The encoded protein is CASSRAPGMGYGYTF.

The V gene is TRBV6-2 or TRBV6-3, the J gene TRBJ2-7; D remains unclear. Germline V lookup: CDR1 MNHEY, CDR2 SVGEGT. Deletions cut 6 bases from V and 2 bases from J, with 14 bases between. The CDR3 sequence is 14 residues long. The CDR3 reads CASSDTWTPYEQYF. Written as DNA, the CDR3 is TGTGCCAGCAGCGATACATGGACCCCCTACGAGCAGTACTTC.

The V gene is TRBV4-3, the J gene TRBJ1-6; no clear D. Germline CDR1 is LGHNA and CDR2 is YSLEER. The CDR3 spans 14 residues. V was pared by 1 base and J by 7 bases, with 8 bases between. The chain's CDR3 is CASSQGTNNSPLHF. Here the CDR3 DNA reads TGCGCCAGCAGCCAAGGGACTAACAATTCACCCCTCCACTTT.

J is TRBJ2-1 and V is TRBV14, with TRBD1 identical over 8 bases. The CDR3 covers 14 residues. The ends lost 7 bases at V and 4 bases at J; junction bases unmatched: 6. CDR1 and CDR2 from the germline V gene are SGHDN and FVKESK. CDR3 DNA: TGTGCCAGCACGCGACAGGGGTCGTACAATGAGCAGTTCTTC. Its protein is CASTRQGSYNEQFF.

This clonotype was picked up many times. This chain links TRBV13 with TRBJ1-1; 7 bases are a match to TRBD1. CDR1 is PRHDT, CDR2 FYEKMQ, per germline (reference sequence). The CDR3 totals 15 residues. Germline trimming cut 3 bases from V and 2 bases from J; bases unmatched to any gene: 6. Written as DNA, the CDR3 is TGTGCCAGCAGCTTCCCCGGGACAGATAACACTGAAGCTTTCTTT. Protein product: CASSFPGTDNTEAFF.

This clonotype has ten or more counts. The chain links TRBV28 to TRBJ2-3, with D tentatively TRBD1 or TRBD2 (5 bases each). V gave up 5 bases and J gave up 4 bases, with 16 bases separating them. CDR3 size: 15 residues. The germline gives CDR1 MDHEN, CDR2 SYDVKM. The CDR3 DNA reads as TGTGCCAGCAGTCCCCCCGGAACGGGACCAGATACGCAGTATTTT. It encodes CASSPPGTGPDTQYF.

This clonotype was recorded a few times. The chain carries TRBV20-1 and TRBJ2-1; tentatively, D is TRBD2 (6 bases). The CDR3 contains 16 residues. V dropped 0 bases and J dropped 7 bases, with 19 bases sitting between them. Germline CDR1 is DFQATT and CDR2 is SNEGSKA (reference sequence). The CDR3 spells CSAREDAGTQLNEQFF. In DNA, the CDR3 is TGCAGTGCTAGAGAGGATGCCGGGACTCAATTGAATGAGCAGTTCTTC.

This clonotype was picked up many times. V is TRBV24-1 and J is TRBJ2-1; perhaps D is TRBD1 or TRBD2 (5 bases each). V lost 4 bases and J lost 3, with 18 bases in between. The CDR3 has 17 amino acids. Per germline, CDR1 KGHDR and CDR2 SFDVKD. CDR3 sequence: CATSDSGTAVVYNEQFF. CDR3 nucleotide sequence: TGTGCCACCAGTGACTCCGGGACGGCGGTCGTCTACAATGAGCAGTTCTTC.

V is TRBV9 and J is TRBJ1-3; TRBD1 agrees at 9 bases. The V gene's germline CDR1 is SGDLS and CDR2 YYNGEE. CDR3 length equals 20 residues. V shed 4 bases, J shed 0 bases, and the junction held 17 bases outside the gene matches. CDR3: CASSLTGTGTNPHSGNTIYF. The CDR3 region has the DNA TGTGCCAGCAGCCTTACCGGGACAGGGACAAACCCCCACTCTGGAAACACCATATATTTT. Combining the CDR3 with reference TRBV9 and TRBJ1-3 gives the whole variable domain DSGVTQTPKHLITATGQRVTLRCSPRSGDLSVYWYQQSLDQGLQFLIQYYNGEERAKGNILERFSAQQFPDLHSELNLSSLELGDSALYFCASSLTGTGTNPHSGNTIYFGEGSWLTVV.

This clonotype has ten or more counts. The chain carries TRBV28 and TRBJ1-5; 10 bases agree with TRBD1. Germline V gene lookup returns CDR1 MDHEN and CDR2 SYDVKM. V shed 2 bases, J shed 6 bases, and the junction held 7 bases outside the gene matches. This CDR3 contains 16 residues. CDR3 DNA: TGTGCCAGCAGTTTAAGTTCGGGACAGGGGATTCAGCCCCAGCATTTT. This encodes CASSLSSGQGIQPQHF. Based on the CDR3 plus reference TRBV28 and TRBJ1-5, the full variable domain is DVKVTQSSRYLVKRTGEKVFLECVQDMDHENMFWYRQDPGLGLRLIYFSYDVKMKEKGDIPEGYSVSREKKERFSLILESASTNQTSMYLCASSLSSGQGIQPQHFGDGTRLSIL.

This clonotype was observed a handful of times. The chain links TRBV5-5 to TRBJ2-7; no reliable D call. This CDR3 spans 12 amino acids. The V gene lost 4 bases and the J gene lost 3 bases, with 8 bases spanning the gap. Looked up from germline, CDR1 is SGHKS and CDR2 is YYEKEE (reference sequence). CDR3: CASSHTDYEQYF. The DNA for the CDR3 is TGTGCCAGCAGCCACACAGACTACGAGCAGTACTTC.

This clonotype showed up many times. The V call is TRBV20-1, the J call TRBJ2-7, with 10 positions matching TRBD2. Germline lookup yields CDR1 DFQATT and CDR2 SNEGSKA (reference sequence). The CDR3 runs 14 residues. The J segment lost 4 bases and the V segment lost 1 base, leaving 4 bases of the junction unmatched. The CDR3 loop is CSARVTSGWYEQYF. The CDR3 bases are TGCAGTGCTAGAGTGACTAGCGGGTGGTACGAGCAGTACTTC.

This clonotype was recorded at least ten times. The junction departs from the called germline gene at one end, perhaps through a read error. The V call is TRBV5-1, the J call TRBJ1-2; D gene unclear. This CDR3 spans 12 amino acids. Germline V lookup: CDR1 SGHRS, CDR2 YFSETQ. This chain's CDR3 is CASSFSGDGYTF. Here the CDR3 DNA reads TGTGCCAGCAGCTTTTCCGGGGATGGCTACACCTTC.

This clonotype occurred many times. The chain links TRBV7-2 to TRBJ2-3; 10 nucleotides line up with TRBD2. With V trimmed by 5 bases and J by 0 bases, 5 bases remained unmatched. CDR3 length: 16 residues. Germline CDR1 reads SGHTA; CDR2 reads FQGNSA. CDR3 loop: CASSPWTSGSTDTQYF. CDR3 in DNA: TGTGCCAGCAGCCCCTGGACTAGCGGTAGCACAGATACGCAGTATTTT.

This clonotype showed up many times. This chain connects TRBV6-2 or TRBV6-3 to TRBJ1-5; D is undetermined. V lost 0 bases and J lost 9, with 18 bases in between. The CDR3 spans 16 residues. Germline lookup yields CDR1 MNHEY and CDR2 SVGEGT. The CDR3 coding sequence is TGTGCCAGCAGTTACTCATCAGATCTCCTTCTTCGGCCCCAGCATTTT. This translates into CASSYSSDLLLRPQHF.

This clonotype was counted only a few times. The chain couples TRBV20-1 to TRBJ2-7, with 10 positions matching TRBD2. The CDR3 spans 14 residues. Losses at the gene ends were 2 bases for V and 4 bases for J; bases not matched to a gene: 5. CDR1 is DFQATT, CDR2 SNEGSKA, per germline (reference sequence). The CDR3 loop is CSARTGTSVYEQYF. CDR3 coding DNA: TGCAGTGCTAGAACCGGGACTAGCGTTTACGAGCAGTACTTC.